Following are 5 T cell receptor beta chains from one sample sequenced in a study of blood T cells in healthy people across ages. Combining a sample-barcoded 5' primer with a J-beta primer mix, a second PCR ran for roughly 7 to 12 cycles. MiXCR, run by TCRdb on the 5' RACE reads, gives a single entry per CDR3 protein. The sample records over a million distinct CDR3 sequences, 42% being singletons. The sample consisted of blood. These receptors were obtained from a woman in her late teens or twenties in good health.

As concerns this clonotype: This could be a read error, since a much larger clone is one nucleotide away. V is TRBV7-9 and J is TRBJ2-1; 8 bases are shared with TRBD2. The V and J ends lost 3 bases and 15 bases, in that order; junction bases with no gene match: 13. Per germline, CDR1 SEHNR and CDR2 FQNEAQ (reference sequence). The CDR3 loop spans 14 amino acids. This chain's CDR3 is CASSFRSQAGVRFF. The CDR3 region has the DNA TGTGCCAGCAGCTTCCGGTCCCAAGCGGGAGTGCGGTTCTTC.

This clonotype was picked up a small number of times. V and J are TRBV5-1 and TRBJ1-1; tentatively, D is TRBD1 (5 bases). The CDR3 contains 15 residues. V was pared by 4 bases and J by 5 bases, with 18 bases between. The germline CDR1 and CDR2 sequences are SGHRS and YFSETQ. The CDR3 reads CASSPDGLGVTEAFF. CDR3 nucleotide sequence: TGCGCCAGCAGCCCGGACGGTTTGGGGGTGACTGAAGCTTTCTTT.

V gene TRBV12-3 or TRBV12-4 combines with J gene TRBJ1-1, with D tentatively TRBD1 (5 bases). The CDR3 is 14 amino acids. Trimming shortened V by 4 bases and J by 1 base, and 10 bases separated the two germline ends. CDR3 loop: CASSSRTPNTEAFF. In DNA, the CDR3 is TGTGCCAGCAGTTCGAGGACACCGAACACTGAAGCTTTCTTT.

This clonotype was picked up one time. The chain recombines TRBV27 with TRBJ1-5, with 9 bases matching TRBD1. V lost 5 bases, J lost 4 bases, and 6 bases stayed unmatched. The CDR3 consists of 15 residues. Germline loops: CDR1 MNHEY, CDR2 SMNVEV (reference sequence). Here the CDR3 reads CASSRTGGANQPQHF. CDR3 coding DNA: TGTGCCAGCAGTCGAACAGGGGGCGCAAATCAGCCCCAGCATTTT.

This clonotype was observed a few times. The chain couples TRBV6-2 or TRBV6-3 to TRBJ1-2; D remains ambiguous. CDR1 is MNHEY, CDR2 SVGEGT, per germline. The CDR3 extends over 13 amino acids. Trimming shortened V by 6 bases and J by 1 base, and 9 bases separated the two germline ends. The CDR3 loop is CASRTDINYGYTF. CDR3 nucleotide sequence: TGTGCCAGCAGAACCGACATTAACTATGGCTACACCTTC.